This TCR beta chain derives from a study of T cells in Graves' hyperthyroidism and ophthalmopathy. About the study: Peripheral blood draws took place at initial diagnosis, ahead of any treatment.

In its sample, this clonotype was seen many times. Its target is unknown. TCR beta CDR3 region amplification was performed from RNA transcripts. When the TCR CDR3 underwent first-round RT-PCR, the HTBI primer set was used. TCRdb itself ran the multiplex PCR reads through MiXCR, one entry per CDR3 protein. The table includes approximately 330,000 distinct CDR3 sequences, roughly 23% detected once. Overall study findings and caveats: Blood also held most thyroid clonotypes expanded beyond 0.001. A model of 13 V-J features distinguished ophthalmopathy from stable hyperthyroidism.

Uncontrolled infection, other autoimmune disease, pregnancy or lactation led to exclusion. V lost 5 bases, J lost 3 bases, and 17 bases lay in between. CDR3 size: 16 residues. Germline lookup yields CDR1 SGHAT and CDR2 FQNNGV. Specimen: blood. The V gene is TRBV11-2, the J gene TRBJ2-1; maybe TRBD2 (6 bases). The TCR comes from a woman in her forties or fifties with Graves' hyperthyroidism. CDR3 in DNA: TGTGCCAGCAGCCGGGGTCCGGGAGTCGACTACAATGAGCAGTTCTTC. Translated: CASSRGPGVDYNEQFF.